These 5 T cell receptor beta chains were sequenced from one sample in a study of molecular identifiers for immune sequencing clone quantification. TCRdb processed the PCR reads anew with MiXCR; each CDR3 protein has one entry. The sample carries hundreds of thousands of distinct CDR3 sequences, just under 20% recorded once. Sequencing was performed on naive CD8+ T cells from blood, with Jurkat cell RNA spiked in. Subset specified: FACS-sorted CD8+CD4-CCR7+CD45RA+ naive T cells. These receptor sequences come from a human donor in good health. Some libraries in this study had Jurkat cell RNA spiked in.

This clonotype was found many times. This chain connects TRBV7-9 to TRBJ2-7; D possibly matches TRBD1 or TRBD2 (6 bases each). Trimming shortened V by 5 bases and J by 4 bases, and 12 bases separated the two germline ends. Germline V gene lookup returns CDR1 SEHNR and CDR2 FQNEAQ (reference sequence). The CDR3 runs to 13 residues. The CDR3 sequence is CASSAPGAYEQYF. CDR3 nucleotide sequence: TGTGCCAGCAGCGCACCGGGGGCTTACGAGCAGTACTTC.

The table lists this clonotype with many counts. V gene TRBV7-9 combines with J gene TRBJ1-5; D is unresolved. The CDR3 contains 12 residues. Germline CDR1 is SEHNR and CDR2 is FQNEAQ (reference sequence). V dropped 6 bases and J dropped 7 bases, with 10 bases sitting between them. CDR3 nucleotides: TGTGCCAGCAGTTTGGATATGCAGCCCCAGCATTTT. Its protein product is CASSLDMQPQHF.

This clonotype occurred a few times. V gene TRBV20-1 combines with J gene TRBJ2-7; 8 positions agree with TRBD2. In germline, CDR1 is DFQATT, CDR2 SNEGSKA (reference sequence). This CDR3 comprises 15 residues. The V segment lost 6 bases and the J segment 3 bases; nucleotides outside the gene matches: 13. In DNA form, the CDR3 reads TGCAGTGCCCAGGACGCCGGGAGGGCCGTCTACGAGCAGTACTTC. This sequence encodes CSAQDAGRAVYEQYF.

In its sample, this clonotype was seen many times. The genes are TRBV5-1 and TRBJ1-1; D is possibly TRBD1 (5 bases). The CDR3 loop spans 14 amino acids. In germline, CDR1 is SGHRS, CDR2 YFSETQ. Trimming left V 1 base short and J 0 bases short, with 7 bases between. CDR3 loop: CASSLSGMNTEAFF. The CDR3 nucleotides are TGCGCCAGCAGCTTGTCAGGGATGAACACTGAAGCTTTCTTT.

As for this clonotype: The junction shows a germline mismatch at one end, possibly a read error. The chain couples TRBV2 to TRBJ2-1; 7 nucleotides line up with TRBD1. From germline, CDR1 is SNHLY and CDR2 FYNNEI. CDR3 length: 16 residues. CDR3 nucleotides: TGTGCCAGCTGTGAAGCTTGGGACAGAAAAAGCAATGAGCAGTTCTTC. Amino acid sequence: CASCEAWDRKSNEQFF.